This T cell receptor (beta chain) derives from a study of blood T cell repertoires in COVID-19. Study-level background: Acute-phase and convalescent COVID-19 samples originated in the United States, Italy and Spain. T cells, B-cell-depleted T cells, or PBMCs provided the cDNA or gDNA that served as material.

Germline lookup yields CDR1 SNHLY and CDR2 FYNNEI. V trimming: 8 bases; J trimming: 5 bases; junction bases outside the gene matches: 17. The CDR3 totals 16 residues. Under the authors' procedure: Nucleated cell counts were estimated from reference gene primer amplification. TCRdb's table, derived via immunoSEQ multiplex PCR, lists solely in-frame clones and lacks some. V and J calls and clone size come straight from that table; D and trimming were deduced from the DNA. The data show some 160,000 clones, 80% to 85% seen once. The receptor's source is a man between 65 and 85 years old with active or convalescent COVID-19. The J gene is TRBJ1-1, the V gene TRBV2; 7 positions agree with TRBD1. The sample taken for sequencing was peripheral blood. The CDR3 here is CASRPMLAGGDTEAFF. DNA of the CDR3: TGTGCCAGCCGCCCCATGTTGGCAGGGGGTGATACTGAAGCTTTCTTT.